This T cell receptor beta chain emerged from a study of OX40 agonist ivuxolimab in advanced cancers. General study results and limits: The specificity for antigen of the expanded peripheral T cells was not determined. At 0.1 to 3.0 mg/kg, CD4+ and CD8+ blood T cells expanded clonally by week 6. CD8+ T cells showed, on average, more clonal expansion than CD4+ cells.

Note on this clone: What it recognizes is unknown.

TCRdb's copy holds only in-frame clones and misses some; the assay was immunoSEQ multiplex PCR. This table holds approximately 92,000 clones, roughly 80% found once. The CDR3 contains 16 residues. The TCR comes from an adult with an advanced solid tumor such as melanoma, head and neck, liver or kidney cancer. This specimen was CD4+ or CD8+ T cells sorted from blood, taken in a trial of the OX40 agonist ivuxolimab. This rearrangement joins TRBV7-5 to TRBJ1-6; the table's TRBD1 call for D was not verified on the DNA. TRBV7-5 is assigned pseudogene status. The DNA for the CDR3 is TGTGCCAGAAGCCTAAAAGGGGTTACCTATAATTCACCCCTCCACTTT. Translation gives CARSLKGVTYNSPLHF.